The 9 T cell receptor beta chains given below trace back to one sample, sequenced in a study of shared clonotypes between healthy human individuals. Only CD45RO-negative cells positively selected for CCR7 counted as naive CD8 cells, so terminally differentiated effector memory CD45RA+ cells were excluded. Clones were read by immunoSEQ multiplex PCR, and TCRdb kept only the in-frame ones, dropping some. The sample includes nearly 2 million clones, less than 95% seen only once; the top ten take around 1%. Sequencing used naive CD8+ T cells sorted from blood. Receptor source: a man younger than 35 in good health.

In its sample, this clone was seen once. The chain couples TRBV5-3 to TRBJ1-2; possible D gene TRBD1, 5 bases. TRBV5-3 is an ORF for which the function is uncertain. The CDR3 sequence is 15 residues long. V was cut by 6 bases and J by 4 bases, with 19 bases left in between. CDR3 residues: CARTLRGGSVYGYTF. In DNA, the CDR3 is TGTGCCAGAACCTTAAGGGGTGGCAGCGTCTATGGCTACACCTTC.

V gene TRBV19 combines with J gene TRBJ2-6; D is perhaps TRBD1 (5 bases). The CDR3 is 19 amino acids. The germline V and J ends were trimmed by 5 bases and 0 bases, with 20 bases remaining between them. Germline CDR1 and CDR2: LNHDA and SQIVND (reference sequence). In DNA form, the CDR3 reads TGTGCCAGTAGTCCCCCCGACAGACCGTGGGGCTCTGGGGCCAACGTCCTGACTTTC. As protein: CASSPPDRPWGSGANVLTF.

This clone was detected a few times. Different DNA sequences within this sample yield the same CDR3. The chain uses TRBV27 and TRBJ2-7; D perhaps matches TRBD2 (6 bases). With 0 bases removed from V and 0 bases from J, the gap between germline ends came to 6 bases. CDR1 is MNHEY and CDR2 is SMNVEV in the germline V gene (reference sequence). This CDR3 comprises 14 residues. CDR3 DNA sequence: TGTGCCAGCAGTTTATCCGGGAGCTCCTACGAGCAGTACTTC. Residues: CASSLSGSSYEQYF.

The CDR3 sequence is CATADNYGYTF. Here the CDR3 DNA reads TGTGCCACCGCAGACAACTATGGCTACACCTTC. J is TRBJ1-2 and V is TRBV6-5, with D unresolved. With 10 bases removed from V and 2 bases from J, the gap between germline ends came to 8 bases. Looked up from germline, CDR1 is MNHEY and CDR2 is SVGAGI. This CDR3 has 11 amino acids.

This chain uses TRBV4-3 with TRBJ1-4; 8 nucleotides align to TRBD1. The CDR3 sequence is 17 residues long. Germline V lookup: CDR1 LGHNA, CDR2 YSLEER. The junction had 5 bases not matched to a gene; V was cut back by 2 bases and J by 0 bases. This CDR3 is CASSQTLQGATNEKLFF. In nucleotides, the CDR3 is TGCGCCAGCAGCCAAACTTTACAGGGGGCAACTAATGAAAAACTGTTTTTT.

J is TRBJ2-1 and V is TRBV29-1; D possibly corresponds to TRBD1 (5 bases). Per the germline V gene, CDR1 is SQVTM and CDR2 is ANQGSEA. The CDR3 has 13 amino acids. Trimming stripped 3 bases from V and 7 bases from J, with 13 bases between. CDR3: CSVDQGVRNEQFF. CDR3 in DNA: TGCAGCGTTGACCAGGGTGTTAGAAATGAGCAGTTCTTC.

A remark on this clone: The same CDR3 can be traced to other DNA sequences in this sample. The rearrangement links TRBV19 to TRBJ2-1, with D perhaps matching TRBD1 (5 bases). This CDR3 is built from 13 residues. Germline-derived CDR1 and CDR2 are LNHDA and SQIVND (reference sequence). Deletions cut 3 bases from V and 4 bases from J, with 7 bases between. The CDR3 sequence is CASSIDSYNEQFF. The CDR3 coding sequence is TGTGCCAGTAGTATCGACAGTTACAATGAGCAGTTCTTC.

Regarding this clone: Within the sample, other DNA sequences also encode this same CDR3. V is TRBV7-9 and J is TRBJ2-5, with D perhaps matching TRBD1 (5 bases). Per germline, CDR1 SEHNR and CDR2 FQNEAQ (reference sequence). The CDR3 covers 13 residues. V was trimmed by 5 bases and J by 1 base, leaving 8 bases between them. DNA of the CDR3: TGTGCCAGCAGCCTGGACATCCAAGAGACCCAGTACTTC. As protein: CASSLDIQETQYF. Combining the CDR3 with reference TRBV7-9 and TRBJ2-5 gives the whole variable domain DTGVSQNPRHKITKRGQNVTFRCDPISEHNRLYWYRQTLGQGPEFLTYFQNEAQLEKSRLLSDRFSAERPKGSFSTLEIQRTEQGDSAMYLCASSLDIQETQYFGPGTRLLVL.

This chain joins TRBV2 and TRBJ1-2; 8 bases map to TRBD1. The CDR3 has 15 residues. Germline V gene sequence: CDR1 SNHLY, CDR2 FYNNEI. V shed 1 base, J shed 4 bases, and the junction held 5 bases outside the gene matches. In nucleotides, the CDR3 is TGTGCCAGCAGTGAAGGACAGGGGAAAGCCTATGGCTACACCTTC. Translating it yields CASSEGQGKAYGYTF.